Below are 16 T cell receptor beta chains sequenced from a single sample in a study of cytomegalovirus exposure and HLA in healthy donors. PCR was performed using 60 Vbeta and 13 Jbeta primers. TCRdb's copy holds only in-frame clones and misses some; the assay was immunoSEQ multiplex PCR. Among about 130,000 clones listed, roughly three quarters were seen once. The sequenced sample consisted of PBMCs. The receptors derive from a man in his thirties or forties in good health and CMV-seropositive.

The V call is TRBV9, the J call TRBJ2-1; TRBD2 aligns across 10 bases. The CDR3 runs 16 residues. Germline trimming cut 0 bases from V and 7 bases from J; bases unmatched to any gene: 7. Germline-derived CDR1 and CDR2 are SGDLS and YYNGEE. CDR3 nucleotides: TGTGCCAGCAGCGTAGAGAGCGGGAGGGCCCGGAATGAGCAGTTCTTC. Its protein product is CASSVESGRARNEQFF.

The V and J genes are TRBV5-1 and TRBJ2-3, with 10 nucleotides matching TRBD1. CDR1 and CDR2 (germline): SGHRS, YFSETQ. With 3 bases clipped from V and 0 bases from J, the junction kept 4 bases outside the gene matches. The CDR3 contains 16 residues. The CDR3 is CASSWRTGGSTDTQYF. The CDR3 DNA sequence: TGCGCCAGCAGCTGGAGGACAGGGGGGAGCACAGATACGCAGTATTTT.

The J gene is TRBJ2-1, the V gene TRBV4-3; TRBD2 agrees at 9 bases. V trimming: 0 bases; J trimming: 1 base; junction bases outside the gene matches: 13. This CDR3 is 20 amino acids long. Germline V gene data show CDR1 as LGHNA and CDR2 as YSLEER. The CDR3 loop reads CASSQDLIDAREGSYNEQFF. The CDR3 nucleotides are TGCGCCAGCAGCCAAGATCTTATAGACGCGCGGGAGGGATCCTACAATGAGCAGTTCTTC.

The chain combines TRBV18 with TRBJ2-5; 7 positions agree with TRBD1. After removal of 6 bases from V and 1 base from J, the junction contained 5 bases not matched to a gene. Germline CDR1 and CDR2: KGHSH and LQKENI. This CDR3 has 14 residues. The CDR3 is CASSLNRGQETQYF. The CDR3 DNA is TGTGCCAGCTCGCTAAACAGGGGCCAAGAGACCCAGTACTTC.

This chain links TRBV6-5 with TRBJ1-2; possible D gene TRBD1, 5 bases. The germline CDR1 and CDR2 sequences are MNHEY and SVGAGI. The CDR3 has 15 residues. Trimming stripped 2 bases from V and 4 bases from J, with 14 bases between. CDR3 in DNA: TGTGCCAGCAGTTACCGTCCAGGGTATGGCTATGGCTACACCTTC. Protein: CASSYRPGYGYGYTF.

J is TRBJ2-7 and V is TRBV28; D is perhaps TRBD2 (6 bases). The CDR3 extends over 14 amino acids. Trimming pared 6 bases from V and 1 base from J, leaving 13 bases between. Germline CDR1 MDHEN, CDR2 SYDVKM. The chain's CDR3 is CASSASDRSYEQYF. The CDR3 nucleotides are TGTGCCAGCAGCGCTAGCGACCGATCCTACGAGCAGTACTTC.

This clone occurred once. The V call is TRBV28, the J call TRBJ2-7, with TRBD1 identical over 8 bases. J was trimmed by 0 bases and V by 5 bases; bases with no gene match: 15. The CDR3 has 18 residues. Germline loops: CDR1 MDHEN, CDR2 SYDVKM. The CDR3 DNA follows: TGTGCCAGCAGTGAGGACAGGGCATCAATACTATACTCCTACGAGCAGTACTTC. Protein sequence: CASSEDRASILYSYEQYF. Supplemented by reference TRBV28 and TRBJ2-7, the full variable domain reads DVKVTQSSRYLVKRTGEKVFLECVQDMDHENMFWYRQDPGLGLRLIYFSYDVKMKEKGDIPEGYSVSREKKERFSLILESASTNQTSMYLCASSEDRASILYSYEQYFGPGTRLTVT.

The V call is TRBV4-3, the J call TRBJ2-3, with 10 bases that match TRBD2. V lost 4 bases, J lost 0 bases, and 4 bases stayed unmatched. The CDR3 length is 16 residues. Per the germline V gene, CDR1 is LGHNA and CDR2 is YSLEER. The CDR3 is CASSRGTSESTDTQYF. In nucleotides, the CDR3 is TGCGCCAGCAGCCGGGGGACTAGCGAGAGCACAGATACGCAGTATTTT.

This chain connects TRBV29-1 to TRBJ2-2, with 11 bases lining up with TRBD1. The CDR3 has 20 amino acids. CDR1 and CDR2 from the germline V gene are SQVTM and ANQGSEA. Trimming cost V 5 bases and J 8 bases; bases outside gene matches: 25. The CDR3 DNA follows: TGCAGCGTTCTCCTCCCCACCAGGACAGGGGGCGAGGAGGTTCTGGGGGAGCTGTTTTTT. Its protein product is CSVLLPTRTGGEEVLGELFF.

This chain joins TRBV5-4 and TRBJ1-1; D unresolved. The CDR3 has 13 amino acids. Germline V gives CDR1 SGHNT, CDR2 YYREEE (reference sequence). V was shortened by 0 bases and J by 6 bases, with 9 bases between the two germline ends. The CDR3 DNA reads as TGTGCCAGCAGCTTGGGGGAGGGCTCTGAAGCTTTCTTT. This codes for CASSLGEGSEAFF.

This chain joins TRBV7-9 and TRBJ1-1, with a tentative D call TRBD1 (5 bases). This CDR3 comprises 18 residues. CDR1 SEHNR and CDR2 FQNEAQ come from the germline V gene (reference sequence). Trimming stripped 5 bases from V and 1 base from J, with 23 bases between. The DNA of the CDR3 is TGTGCCAGCAGCCCCAACCCATGGTGGGGGGTTGGGAACACTGAAGCTTTCTTT. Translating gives CASSPNPWWGVGNTEAFF.

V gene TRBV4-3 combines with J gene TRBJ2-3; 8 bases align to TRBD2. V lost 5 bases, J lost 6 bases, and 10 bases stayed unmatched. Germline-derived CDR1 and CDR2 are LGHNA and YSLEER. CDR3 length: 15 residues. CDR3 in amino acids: CASSKGNSGIDTQYF. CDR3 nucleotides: TGCGCCAGCAGCAAAGGGAATAGCGGGATCGATACGCAGTATTTT.

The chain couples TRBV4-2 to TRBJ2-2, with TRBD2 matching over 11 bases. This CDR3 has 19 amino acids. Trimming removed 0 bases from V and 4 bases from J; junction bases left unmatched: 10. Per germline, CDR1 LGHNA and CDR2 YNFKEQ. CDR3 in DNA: TGTGCCAGCAGCCAAGATTGGGAACTAGCGGGAGCGGCCACCGGGGAGCTGTTTTTT. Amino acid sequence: CASSQDWELAGAATGELFF.

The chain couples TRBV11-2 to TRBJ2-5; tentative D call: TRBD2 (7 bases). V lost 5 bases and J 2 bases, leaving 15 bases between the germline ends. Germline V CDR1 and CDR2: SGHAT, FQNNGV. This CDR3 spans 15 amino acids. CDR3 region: CASSRGGGPQETQYF. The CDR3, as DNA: TGTGCCAGCAGCCGGGGAGGGGGACCTCAAGAGACCCAGTACTTC.

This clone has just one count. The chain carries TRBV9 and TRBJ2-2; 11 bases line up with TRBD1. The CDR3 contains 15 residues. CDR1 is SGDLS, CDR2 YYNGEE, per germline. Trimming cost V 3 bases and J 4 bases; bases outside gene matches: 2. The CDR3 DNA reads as TGTGCCAGCAGCGCCGGGACAGGGGGCACCGGGGAGCTGTTTTTT. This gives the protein CASSAGTGGTGELFF.

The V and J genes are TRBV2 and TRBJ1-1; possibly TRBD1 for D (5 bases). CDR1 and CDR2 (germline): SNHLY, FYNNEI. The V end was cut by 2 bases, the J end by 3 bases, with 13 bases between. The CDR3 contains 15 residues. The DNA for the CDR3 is TGTGCCAGCAGTGAAAGGTTTCAGGGTTACACTGAAGCTTTCTTT. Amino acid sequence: CASSERFQGYTEAFF.